The T cell receptor beta chain described here comes from a study of kidney transplant recipient with SARS-CoV-2 infection. With regard to this clonotype: Possible read error: a much larger clone is one base away.

TCRdb used MiXCR to reprocess the reads, holding one entry per CDR3 protein. Seen here are 200,000 to 300,000 distinct CDR3 sequences, under 30% observed once, and the top ten hold around 6.8%. The TCR originated in a young adult male patient who had COVID-19 and was a kidney transplant recipient. Some T cells may have come from the graft donor. This material consisted of a blood sample, taken at baseline and on day 111 from a kidney transplant recipient.

The CDR3 DNA sequence: TGCGCCGGCAGTGAGCGGGACTCCTACGAGCAGTACTTC. Translation gives CAGSERDSYEQYF. This chain uses TRBV10-1 with TRBJ2-7; 7 bases agree with TRBD2. Germline V gives CDR1 WNHNN, CDR2 SYGVQD (reference sequence). The CDR3 runs 13 residues.